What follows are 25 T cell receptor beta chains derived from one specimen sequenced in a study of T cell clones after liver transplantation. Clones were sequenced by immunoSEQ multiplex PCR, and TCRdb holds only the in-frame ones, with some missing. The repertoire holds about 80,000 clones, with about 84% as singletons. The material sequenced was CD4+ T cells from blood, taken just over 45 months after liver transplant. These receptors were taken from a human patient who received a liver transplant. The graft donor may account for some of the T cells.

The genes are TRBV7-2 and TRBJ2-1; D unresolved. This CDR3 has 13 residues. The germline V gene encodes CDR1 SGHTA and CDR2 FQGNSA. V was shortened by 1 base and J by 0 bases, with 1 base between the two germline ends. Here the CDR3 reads CASSLVSYNEQFF. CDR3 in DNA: TGTGCCAGCAGCTTAGTCTCCTACAATGAGCAGTTCTTC.

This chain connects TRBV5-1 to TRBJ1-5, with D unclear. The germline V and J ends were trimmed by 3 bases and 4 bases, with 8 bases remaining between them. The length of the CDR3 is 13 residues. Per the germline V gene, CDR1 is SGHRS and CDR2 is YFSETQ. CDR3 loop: CASSSDPNQPQHF. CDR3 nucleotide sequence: TGCGCCAGCAGCTCGGACCCAAATCAGCCCCAGCATTTT.

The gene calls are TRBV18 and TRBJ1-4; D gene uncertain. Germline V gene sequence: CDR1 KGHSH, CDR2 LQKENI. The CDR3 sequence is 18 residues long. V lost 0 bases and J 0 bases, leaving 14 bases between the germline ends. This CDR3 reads CASSPPGNRLATNEKLFF. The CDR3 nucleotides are TGTGCCAGCTCACCACCGGGAAACCGACTTGCAACTAATGAAAAACTGTTTTTT.

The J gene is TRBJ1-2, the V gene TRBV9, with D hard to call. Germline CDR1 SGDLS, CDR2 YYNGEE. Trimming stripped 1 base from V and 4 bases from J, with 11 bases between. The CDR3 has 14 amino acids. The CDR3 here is CASSVRDISYGYTF. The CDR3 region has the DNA TGTGCCAGCAGCGTAAGAGACATAAGCTATGGCTACACCTTC.

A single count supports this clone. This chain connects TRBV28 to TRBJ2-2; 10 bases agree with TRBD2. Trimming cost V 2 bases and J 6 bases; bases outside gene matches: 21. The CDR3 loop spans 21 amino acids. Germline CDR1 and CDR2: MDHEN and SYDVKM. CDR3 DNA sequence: TGTGCCAGCAGTTTACTTACCCTCTCTAGCGGGAGTATTTCAGGGGCCGGGGAGCTGTTTTTT. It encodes CASSLLTLSSGSISGAGELFF.

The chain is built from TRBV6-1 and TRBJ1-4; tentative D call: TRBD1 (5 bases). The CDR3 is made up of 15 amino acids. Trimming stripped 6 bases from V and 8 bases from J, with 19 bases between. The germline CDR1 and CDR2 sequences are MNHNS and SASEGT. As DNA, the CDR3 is TGTGCCAGCAGAGCAAATCGGGGGGGTGGGGAAAAACTGTTTTTT. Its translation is CASRANRGGGEKLFF.

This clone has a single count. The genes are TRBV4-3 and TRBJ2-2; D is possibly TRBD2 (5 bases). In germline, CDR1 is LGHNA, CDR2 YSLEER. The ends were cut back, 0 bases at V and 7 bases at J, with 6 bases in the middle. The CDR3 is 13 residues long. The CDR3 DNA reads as TGCGCCAGCAGCCAAGAAGGAGGCGGGGAGCTGTTTTTT. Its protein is CASSQEGGGELFF.

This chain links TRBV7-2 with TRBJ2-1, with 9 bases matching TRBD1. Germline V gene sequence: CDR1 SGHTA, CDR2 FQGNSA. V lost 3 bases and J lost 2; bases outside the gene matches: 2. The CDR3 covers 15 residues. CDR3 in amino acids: CASSFTGGAYNEQFF. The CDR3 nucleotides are TGTGCCAGCAGCTTTACAGGGGGCGCCTACAATGAGCAGTTCTTC.

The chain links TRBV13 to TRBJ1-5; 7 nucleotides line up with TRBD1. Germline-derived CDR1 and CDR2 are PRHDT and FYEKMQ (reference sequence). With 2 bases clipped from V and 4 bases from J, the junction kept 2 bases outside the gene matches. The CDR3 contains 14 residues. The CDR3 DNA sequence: TGTGCCAGCAGCTTAAGGGGACAGAATCAGCCCCAGCATTTT. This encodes CASSLRGQNQPQHF. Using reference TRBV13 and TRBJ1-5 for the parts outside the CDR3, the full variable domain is AAGVIQSPRHLIKEKRETATLKCYPIPRHDTVYWYQQGPGQDPQFLISFYEKMQSDKGSIPDRFSAQQFSDYHSELNMSSLELGDSALYFCASSLRGQNQPQHFGDGTRLSIL.

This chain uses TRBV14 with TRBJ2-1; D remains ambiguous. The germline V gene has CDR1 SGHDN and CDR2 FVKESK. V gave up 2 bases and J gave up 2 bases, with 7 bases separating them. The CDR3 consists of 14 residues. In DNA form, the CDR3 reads TGTGCCAGCAGCCAAAGGCCGCCCTACAATGAGCAGTTCTTC. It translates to CASSQRPPYNEQFF.

Here the CDR3 reads CASSQTAAETQYF. Here the CDR3 DNA reads TGCGCCAGCAGCCAAACTGCAGCAGAGACCCAGTACTTC. The chain employs TRBV4-3 and TRBJ2-5; D gene unclear. The CDR3 is made up of 13 amino acids. Trimming cost V 2 bases and J 4 bases, with 8 bases left between them. Germline lookup yields CDR1 LGHNA and CDR2 YSLEER.

The CDR3 spells CASSVGLAGVIWETQYF. The DNA of the CDR3 is TGTGCCAGCAGCGTAGGGCTAGCGGGAGTAATTTGGGAGACCCAGTACTTC. The genes are TRBV9 and TRBJ2-5; 10 nucleotides align to TRBD2. The germline gives CDR1 SGDLS, CDR2 YYNGEE. The V segment lost 0 bases and the J segment 5 bases; nucleotides outside the gene matches: 10. The length of the CDR3 is 17 residues.

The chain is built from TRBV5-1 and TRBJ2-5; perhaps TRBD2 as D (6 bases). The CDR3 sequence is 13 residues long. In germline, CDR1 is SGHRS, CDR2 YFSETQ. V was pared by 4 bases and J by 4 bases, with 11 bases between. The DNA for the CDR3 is TGCGCCAGCAGCCCGACTAGTTCAGAGACCCAGTACTTC. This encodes CASSPTSSETQYF.

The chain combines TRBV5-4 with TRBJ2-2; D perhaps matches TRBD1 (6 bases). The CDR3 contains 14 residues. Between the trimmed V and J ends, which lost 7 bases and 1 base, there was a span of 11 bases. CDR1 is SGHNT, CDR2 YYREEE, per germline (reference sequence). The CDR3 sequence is CASGKQGNTGELFF. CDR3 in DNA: TGTGCCAGCGGGAAACAGGGGAACACCGGGGAGCTGTTTTTT. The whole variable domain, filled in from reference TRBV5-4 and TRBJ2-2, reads ETGVTQSPTHLIKTRGQQVTLRCSSQSGHNTVSWYQQALGQGPQFIFQYYREEENGRGNFPPRFSGLQFPNYSSELNVNALELDDSALYLCASGKQGNTGELFFGEGSRLTVL.

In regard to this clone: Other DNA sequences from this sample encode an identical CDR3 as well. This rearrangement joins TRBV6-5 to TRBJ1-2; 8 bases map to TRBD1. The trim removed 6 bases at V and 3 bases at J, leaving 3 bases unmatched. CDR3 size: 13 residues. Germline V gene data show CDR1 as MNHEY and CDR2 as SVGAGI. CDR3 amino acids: CASSPTGDYGYTF. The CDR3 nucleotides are TGTGCCAGCAGCCCGACAGGGGACTATGGCTACACCTTC.

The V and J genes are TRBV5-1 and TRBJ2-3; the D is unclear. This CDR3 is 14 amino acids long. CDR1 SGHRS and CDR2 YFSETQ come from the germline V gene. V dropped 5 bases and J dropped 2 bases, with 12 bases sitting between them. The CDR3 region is CASSSAPPTDTQYF. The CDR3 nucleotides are TGCGCCAGCAGTTCCGCCCCACCCACAGATACGCAGTATTTT.

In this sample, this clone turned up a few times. The CDR3 DNA follows: TGTGCCAGTAGTATTGGGCAGGCGGCTTTCTTT. Residues: CASSIGQAAFF. V and J are TRBV19 and TRBJ1-1, with D unclear. The CDR3 runs to 11 residues. The V gene's germline CDR1 is LNHDA and CDR2 SQIVND (reference sequence). V lost 3 bases, J lost 11 bases, and 10 bases lay in between.

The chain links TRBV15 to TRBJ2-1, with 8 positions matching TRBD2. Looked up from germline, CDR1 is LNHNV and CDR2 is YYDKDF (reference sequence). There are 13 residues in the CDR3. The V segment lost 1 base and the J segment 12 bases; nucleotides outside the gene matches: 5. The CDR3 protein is CATSRAPSGPQFF. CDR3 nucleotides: TGTGCCACCAGCAGAGCCCCTAGCGGGCCGCAGTTCTTC.

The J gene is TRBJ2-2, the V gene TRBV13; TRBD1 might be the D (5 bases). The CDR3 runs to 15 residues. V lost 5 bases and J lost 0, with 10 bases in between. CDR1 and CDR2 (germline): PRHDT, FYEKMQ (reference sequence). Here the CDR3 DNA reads TGTGCCAGCAGCCCTTTAGGGGCGAACACCGGGGAGCTGTTTTTT. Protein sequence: CASSPLGANTGELFF.

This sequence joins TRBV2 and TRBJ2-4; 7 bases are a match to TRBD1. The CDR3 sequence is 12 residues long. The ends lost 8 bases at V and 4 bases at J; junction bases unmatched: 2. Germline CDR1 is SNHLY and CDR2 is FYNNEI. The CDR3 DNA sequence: TGTGCCAGCGGGACAGAGAAAAACATTCAGTACTTC. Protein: CASGTEKNIQYF.

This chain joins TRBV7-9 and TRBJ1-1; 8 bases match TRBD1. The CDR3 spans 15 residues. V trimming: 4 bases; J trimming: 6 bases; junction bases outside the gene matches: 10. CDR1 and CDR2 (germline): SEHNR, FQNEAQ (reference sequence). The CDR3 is CASSSGQGVGAEAFF. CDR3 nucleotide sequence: TGTGCCAGCAGCTCAGGACAGGGTGTTGGGGCTGAAGCTTTCTTT.

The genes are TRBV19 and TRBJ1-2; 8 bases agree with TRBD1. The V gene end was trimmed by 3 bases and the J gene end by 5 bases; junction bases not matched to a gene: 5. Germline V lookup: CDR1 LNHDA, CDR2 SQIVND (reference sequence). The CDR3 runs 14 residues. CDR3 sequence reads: CASSIAGGRYGYTF. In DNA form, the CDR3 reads TGTGCCAGTAGTATCGCAGGGGGCAGATATGGCTACACCTTC.

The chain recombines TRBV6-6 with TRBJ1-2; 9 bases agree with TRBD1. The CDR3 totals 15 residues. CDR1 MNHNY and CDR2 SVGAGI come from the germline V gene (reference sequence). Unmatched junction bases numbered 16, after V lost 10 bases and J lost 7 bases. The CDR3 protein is CATWDRASISGGYTF. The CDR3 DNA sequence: TGTGCCACATGGGACAGGGCTTCCATTTCAGGTGGCTACACCTTC.

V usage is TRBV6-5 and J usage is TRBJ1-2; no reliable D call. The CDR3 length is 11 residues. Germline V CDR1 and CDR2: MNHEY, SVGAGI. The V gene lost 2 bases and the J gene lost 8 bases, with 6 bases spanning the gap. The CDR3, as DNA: TGTGCCAGCAGTTACGGCGGGGGCTACACCTTC. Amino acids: CASSYGGGYTF.

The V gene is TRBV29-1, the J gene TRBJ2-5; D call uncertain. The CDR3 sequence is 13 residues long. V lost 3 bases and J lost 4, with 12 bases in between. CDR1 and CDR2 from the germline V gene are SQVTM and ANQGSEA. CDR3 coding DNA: TGCAGCGTTGATGTGGCAGGTGGAGAGACCCAGTACTTC. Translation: CSVDVAGGETQYF.